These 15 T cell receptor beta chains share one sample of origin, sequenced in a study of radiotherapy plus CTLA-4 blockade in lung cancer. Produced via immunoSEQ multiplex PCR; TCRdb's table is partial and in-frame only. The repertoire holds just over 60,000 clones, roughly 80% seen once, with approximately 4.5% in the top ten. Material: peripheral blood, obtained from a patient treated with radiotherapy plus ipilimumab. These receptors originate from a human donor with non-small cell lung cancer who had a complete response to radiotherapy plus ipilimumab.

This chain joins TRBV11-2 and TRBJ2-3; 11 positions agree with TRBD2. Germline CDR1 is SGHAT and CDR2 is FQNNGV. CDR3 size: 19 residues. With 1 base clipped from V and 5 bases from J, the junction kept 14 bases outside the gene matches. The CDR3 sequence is CASSLGPLLAGGPEDTQYF. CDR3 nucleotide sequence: TGTGCCAGCAGCTTAGGGCCCCTCTTAGCGGGGGGGCCTGAAGATACGCAGTATTTT.

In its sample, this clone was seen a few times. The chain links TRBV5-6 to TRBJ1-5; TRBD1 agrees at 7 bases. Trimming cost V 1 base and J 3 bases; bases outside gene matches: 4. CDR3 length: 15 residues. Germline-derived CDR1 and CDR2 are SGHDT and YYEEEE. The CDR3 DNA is TGTGCCAGCAGCTTGTCTGGGACAGACAATCAGCCCCAGCATTTT. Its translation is CASSLSGTDNQPQHF.

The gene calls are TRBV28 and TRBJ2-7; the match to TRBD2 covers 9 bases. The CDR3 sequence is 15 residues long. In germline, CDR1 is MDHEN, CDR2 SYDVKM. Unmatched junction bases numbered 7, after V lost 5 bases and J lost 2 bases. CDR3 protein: CASSPGAGGTYEQYF. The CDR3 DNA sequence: TGTGCCAGCAGTCCCGGAGCGGGGGGAACCTACGAGCAGTACTTC.

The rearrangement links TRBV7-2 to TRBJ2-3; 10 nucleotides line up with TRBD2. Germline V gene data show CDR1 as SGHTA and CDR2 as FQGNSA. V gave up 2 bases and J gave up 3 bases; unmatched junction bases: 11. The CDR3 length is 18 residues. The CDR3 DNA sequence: TGTGCCAGCAGCTTATTTGGGAGAGCGGGGGGGCGTACAGATACGCAGTATTTT. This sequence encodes CASSLFGRAGGRTDTQYF.

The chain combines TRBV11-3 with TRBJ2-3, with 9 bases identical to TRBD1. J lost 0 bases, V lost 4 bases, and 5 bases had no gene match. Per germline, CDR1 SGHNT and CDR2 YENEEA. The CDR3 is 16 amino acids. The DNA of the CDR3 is TGTGCCAGCAGCTCAAAACAGGGGGCGAGCACAGATACGCAGTATTTT. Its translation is CASSSKQGASTDTQYF.

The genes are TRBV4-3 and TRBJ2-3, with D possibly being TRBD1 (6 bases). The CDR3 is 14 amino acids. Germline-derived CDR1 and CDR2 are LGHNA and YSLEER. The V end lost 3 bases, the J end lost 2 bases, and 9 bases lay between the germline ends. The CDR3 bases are TGCGCCAGCAGCCAGGGACATCTCACAGATACGCAGTATTTT. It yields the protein CASSQGHLTDTQYF.

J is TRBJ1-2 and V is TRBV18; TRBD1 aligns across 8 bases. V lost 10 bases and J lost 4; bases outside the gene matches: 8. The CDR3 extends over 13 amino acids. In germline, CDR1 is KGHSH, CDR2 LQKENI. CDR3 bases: TGTGCCACCCACCCACAGGGGGGCTATGGCTACACCTTC. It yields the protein CATHPQGGYGYTF.

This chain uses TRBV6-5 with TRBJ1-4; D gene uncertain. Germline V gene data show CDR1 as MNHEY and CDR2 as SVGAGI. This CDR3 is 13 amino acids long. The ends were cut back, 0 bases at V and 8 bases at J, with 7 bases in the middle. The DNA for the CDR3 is TGTGCCAGCAGTTACTCGACGTCCGAAAAACTGTTTTTT. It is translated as CASSYSTSEKLFF.

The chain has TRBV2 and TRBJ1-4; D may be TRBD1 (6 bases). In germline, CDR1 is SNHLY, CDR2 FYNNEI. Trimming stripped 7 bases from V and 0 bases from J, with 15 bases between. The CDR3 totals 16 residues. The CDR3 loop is CASTERGGSTNEKLFF. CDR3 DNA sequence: TGTGCCAGCACCGAGAGGGGGGGCTCAACTAATGAAAAACTGTTTTTT.

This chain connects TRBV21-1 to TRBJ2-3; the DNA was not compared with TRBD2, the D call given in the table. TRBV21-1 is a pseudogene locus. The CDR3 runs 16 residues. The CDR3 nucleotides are TGTGCCAGCAGCACCATCTACTTCACTAGCACAGATACGCAGTATTTT. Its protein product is CASSTIYFTSTDTQYF.

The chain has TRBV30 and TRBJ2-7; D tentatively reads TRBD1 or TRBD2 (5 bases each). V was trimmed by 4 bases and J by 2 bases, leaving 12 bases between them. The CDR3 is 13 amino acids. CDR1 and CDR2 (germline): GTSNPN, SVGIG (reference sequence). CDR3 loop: CAWIRDRPYEQYF. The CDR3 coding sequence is TGTGCCTGGATTCGGGACCGACCCTACGAGCAGTACTTC. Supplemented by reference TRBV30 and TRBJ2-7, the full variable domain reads SQTIHQWPATLVQPVGSPLSLECTVEGTSNPNLYWYRQAAGRGLQLLFYSVGIGQISSEVPQNLSASRPQDRQFILSSKKLLLSDSGFYLCAWIRDRPYEQYFGPGTRLTVT.

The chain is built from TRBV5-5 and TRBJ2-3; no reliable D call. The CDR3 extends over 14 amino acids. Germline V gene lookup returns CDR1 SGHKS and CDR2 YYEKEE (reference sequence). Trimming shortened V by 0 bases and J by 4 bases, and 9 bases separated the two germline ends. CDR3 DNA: TGTGCCAGCAGCTTGGCCAGTCTCCCAGATACGCAGTATTTT. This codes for CASSLASLPDTQYF.

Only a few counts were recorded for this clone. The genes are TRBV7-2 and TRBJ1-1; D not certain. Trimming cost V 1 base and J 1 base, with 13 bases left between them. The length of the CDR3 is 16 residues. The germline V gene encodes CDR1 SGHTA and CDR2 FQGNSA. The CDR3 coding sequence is TGTGCCAGCAGCTTAGGAGTTCGGGGAGGGAACACTGAAGCTTTCTTT. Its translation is CASSLGVRGGNTEAFF.

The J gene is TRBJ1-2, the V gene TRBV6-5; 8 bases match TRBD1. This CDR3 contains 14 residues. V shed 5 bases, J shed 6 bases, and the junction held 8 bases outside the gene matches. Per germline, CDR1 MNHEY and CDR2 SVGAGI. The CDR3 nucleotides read TGTGCCAGCAGTGAGGGACAGGCGACAAATGGCTACACCTTC. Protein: CASSEGQATNGYTF.

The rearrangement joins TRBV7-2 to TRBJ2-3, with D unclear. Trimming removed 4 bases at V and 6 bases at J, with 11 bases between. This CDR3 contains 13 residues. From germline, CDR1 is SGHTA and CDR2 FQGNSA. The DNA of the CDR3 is TGTGCCAGCAGCTCGAACGTAAGGGATACGCAGTATTTT. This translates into CASSSNVRDTQYF.